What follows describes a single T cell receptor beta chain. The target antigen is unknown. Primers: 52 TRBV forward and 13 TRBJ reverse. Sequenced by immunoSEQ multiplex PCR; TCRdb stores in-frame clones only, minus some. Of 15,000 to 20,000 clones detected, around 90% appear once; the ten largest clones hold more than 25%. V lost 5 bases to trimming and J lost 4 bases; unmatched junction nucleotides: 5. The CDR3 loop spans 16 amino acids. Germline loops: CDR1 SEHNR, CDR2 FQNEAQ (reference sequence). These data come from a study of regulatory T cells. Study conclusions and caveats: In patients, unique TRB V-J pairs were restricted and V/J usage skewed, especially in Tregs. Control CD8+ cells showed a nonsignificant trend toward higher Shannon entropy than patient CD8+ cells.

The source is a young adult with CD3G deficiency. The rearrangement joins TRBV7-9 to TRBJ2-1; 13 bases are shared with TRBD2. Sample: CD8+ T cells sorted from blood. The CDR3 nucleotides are TGTGCCAGCAGCACCACTAGCGGGAGGGATTACAATGAGCAGTTCTTC. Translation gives CASSTTSGRDYNEQFF. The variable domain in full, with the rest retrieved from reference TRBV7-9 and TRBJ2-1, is DTGVSQNPRHKITKRGQNVTFRCDPISEHNRLYWYRQTLGQGPEFLTYFQNEAQLEKSRLLSDRFSAERPKGSFSTLEIQRTEQGDSAMYLCASSTTSGRDYNEQFFGPGTRLTVL.